This entry concerns a single TCR beta chain. This sample is part of a study of technical replicates of blood from a few donors. CDR3 length equals 15 residues. Looked up from germline, CDR1 is WSHSY and CDR2 is SAAADI. Trimming pared 7 bases from V and 0 bases from J, leaving 14 bases between. The data were produced by immunoSEQ multiplex PCR, yet TCRdb's version contains in-frame clones alone and is incomplete. The data contain around 68,000 clones, under 98% of them singletons. This TCR derives from a human donor in good health. The V and J genes are TRBV10-2 and TRBJ2-3; a weak D match, TRBD2 (6 bases). Sequencing input: T cells isolated from PBMCs. DNA for the CDR3: TGCGCCAGCACCTTGGAGGGGTCTAGCACAGATACGCAGTATTTT. Translated, it gives CASTLEGSSTDTQYF.